What follows are 12 T cell receptor beta chains derived from one specimen sequenced in a study of shared T cell receptors in the human thymus (dated by TCRdb to about 2021). Library preparation used the immunoSEQ multiplex PCR assay. This immuneACCESS table, as held by TCRdb, lists in-frame sequences with V and J called but not all clones. Of the missing ones, under half trace to an unresolved V gene in checked studies; the others have no known cause. The sample data list about 540,000 clones, and around 78% of these were observed just once. The ten top clones hold about 0.013% of the sample. The same data also contributed to another study, on human thymus T cells.

Material: thymocytes. These receptors were obtained from a boy in the first two years of life with a congenital heart defect. Donor details come from another sample of the same person, matched by shared clones.

J is TRBJ2-1 and V is TRBV15; 7 nucleotides align to TRBD1. Unmatched junction bases numbered 8, after V lost 3 bases and J lost 6 bases. This CDR3 is 15 amino acids long. Germline V gene lookup returns CDR1 LNHNV and CDR2 YYDKDF (reference sequence). DNA for the CDR3: TGTGCCACCAGCAGTTCCGGGACAGTGATCAATGAGCAGTTCTTC. Translating it yields CATSSSGTVINEQFF.

The V call is TRBV9, the J call TRBJ2-1, with 10 bases identical to TRBD2. The CDR3 contains 15 residues. CDR1 is SGDLS and CDR2 is YYNGEE in the germline V gene. Germline trimming cut 1 base from V and 9 bases from J; bases unmatched to any gene: 7. CDR3 sequence (DNA): TGTGCCAGCAGCGTACGGACTAGCGGTTACGGTGAGCAGTTCTTC. This codes for CASSVRTSGYGEQFF.

This rearrangement joins TRBV10-1 to TRBJ1-5; 7 bases match TRBD1. Trimming took 8 bases from V and 5 from J; bases not matched to a gene: 9. Looked up from germline, CDR1 is WNHNN and CDR2 is SYGVQD (reference sequence). The length of the CDR3 is 14 residues. CDR3 region: CASSGNRGYQPQHF. In nucleotides, the CDR3 is TGCGCCAGCTCTGGGAACAGGGGTTATCAGCCCCAGCATTTT.

This clone was counted a single time. The gene calls are TRBV7-2 and TRBJ1-2; the D is unclear. There are 13 residues in the CDR3. The germline V gene encodes CDR1 SGHTA and CDR2 FQGNSA. V lost 5 bases and J 4 bases, leaving 11 bases between the germline ends. In DNA form, the CDR3 reads TGTGCCAGCAGCCCCTTTTCGGGCTATGGCTACACCTTC. As protein: CASSPFSGYGYTF.

V and J are TRBV7-2 and TRBJ2-7, with 7 bases that match TRBD1. V shed 5 bases, J shed 0 bases, and the junction held 7 bases outside the gene matches. The CDR3 runs to 15 residues. The germline CDR1 and CDR2 sequences are SGHTA and FQGNSA. The CDR3 region is CASSPTGQVSYEQYF. DNA for the CDR3: TGTGCCAGCAGCCCCACTGGACAGGTCTCCTACGAGCAGTACTTC. Together with reference TRBV7-2 and TRBJ2-7, the CDR3 gives the full variable domain: GAGVSQSPSNKVTEKGKDVELRCDPISGHTALYWYRQSLGQGLEFLIYFQGNSAPDKSGLPSDRFSAERTGGSVSTLTIQRTQQEDSAVYLCASSPTGQVSYEQYFGPGTRLTVT.

The rearrangement links TRBV4-3 to TRBJ2-2; the match to TRBD2 covers 10 bases. Germline CDR1 reads LGHNA; CDR2 reads YSLEER. The CDR3 has 16 amino acids. Trimming cost V 1 base and J 6 bases; bases outside gene matches: 5. CDR3 sequence: CASSQGSGRAPGELFF. The CDR3 DNA is TGCGCCAGCAGCCAAGGGAGCGGGAGGGCCCCCGGGGAGCTGTTTTTT.

The chain combines TRBV28 with TRBJ1-4; 8 bases map to TRBD1. The CDR3 length is 19 residues. The germline V gene encodes CDR1 MDHEN and CDR2 SYDVKM. V lost 6 bases to trimming and J lost 0 bases; unmatched junction nucleotides: 15. Here the CDR3 reads CASRPFSGQDSATNEKLFF. The CDR3 DNA reads as TGTGCCAGCAGGCCCTTTTCGGGACAGGACTCTGCAACTAATGAAAAACTGTTTTTT.

The chain employs TRBV25-1 and TRBJ2-1; D call uncertain. The CDR3 runs 13 residues. Germline lookup yields CDR1 MGHDK and CDR2 SYGVNS. The CDR3 sequence: CARGVGFYNEQFF. The CDR3 DNA reads as TGTGCGCGCGGCGTTGGGTTCTACAATGAGCAGTTCTTC.

This clone has just one count. The chain combines TRBV7-9 with TRBJ2-1, with TRBD2 identical over 7 bases. Germline-derived CDR1 and CDR2 are SEHNR and FQNEAQ (reference sequence). V dropped 5 bases and J dropped 5; count of bases not matched to a gene: 12. There are 16 residues in the CDR3. This chain's CDR3 is CASSPPRWLADNEQFF. CDR3 in DNA: TGTGCCAGCAGCCCTCCCCGGTGGCTAGCGGACAATGAGCAGTTCTTC.

The gene calls are TRBV25-1 and TRBJ1-4, with unresolved D. Trimming pared 4 bases from V and 0 bases from J, leaving 12 bases between. The CDR3 has 16 residues. Germline V lookup: CDR1 MGHDK, CDR2 SYGVNS. The CDR3 DNA reads as TGTGCCAGCAGTGTCCGACTGCTACCAACTAATGAAAAACTGTTTTTT. This sequence encodes CASSVRLLPTNEKLFF.

CDR3 in amino acids: CASSPRGGQSNYGYTF. CDR3 DNA sequence: TGTGCCAGCAGCCCAAGAGGGGGACAATCGAACTATGGCTACACCTTC. The chain couples TRBV6-6 to TRBJ1-2, with D perhaps TRBD1 (6 bases). The germline V gene has CDR1 MNHNY and CDR2 SVGAGI (reference sequence). This CDR3 has 16 residues. The V end lost 6 bases, the J end lost 2 bases, and 19 bases lay between the germline ends.

The J gene is TRBJ2-5, the V gene TRBV25-1; 8 nucleotides align to TRBD2. The germline V gene has CDR1 MGHDK and CDR2 SYGVNS. The CDR3 totals 14 residues. V lost 4 bases to trimming and J lost 1 base; unmatched junction nucleotides: 2. The CDR3 DNA follows: TGTGCCAGCAGTGTGCTAGCGGGCCAAGAGACCCAGTACTTC. Protein: CASSVLAGQETQYF.